Shown below are 28 T cell receptor beta chains from a single sample sequenced in a study of cytomegalovirus exposure and HLA in healthy donors. The PCR was carried out with 60 Vbeta primers and 13 Jbeta primers. Data came from immunoSEQ multiplex PCR; TCRdb stores just in-frame clones and leaves some out. The sample has approximately 220,000 clones; more than 80% are singletons. The sequencing input was PBMCs. These receptors came from a man aged 25-45 years in good health and CMV-seronegative.

The chain has TRBV6-1 and TRBJ1-5, with D possibly TRBD1 on 5 matching bases. This CDR3 has 14 residues. Germline lookup yields CDR1 MNHNS and CDR2 SASEGT. Trimming took off 3 bases at V and 7 bases at J, with 13 bases between the two ends. In DNA, the CDR3 is TGTGCCAGCAGTGAGTCGGGGAGGGACCAGCCCCAGCATTTT. This encodes CASSESGRDQPQHF.

The chain links TRBV7-6 to TRBJ2-5, with TRBD2 matching 9 bases. This CDR3 has 16 amino acids. Trimming cost V 1 base and J 5 bases; bases outside gene matches: 8. Germline V CDR1 and CDR2: SGHVS, FNYEAQ. DNA for the CDR3: TGTGCCAGCAGCTTAGGGGCTAGCGGGGCTCGCGAGACCCAGTACTTC. It translates to CASSLGASGARETQYF.

CDR3: CASSLGDREQFF. CDR3 DNA sequence: TGTGCCAGCAGCTTAGGGGACAGGGAGCAGTTCTTC. The chain recombines TRBV7-3 with TRBJ2-1, with 8 nucleotides matching TRBD1. The CDR3 extends over 12 amino acids. Looked up from germline, CDR1 is SGHTA and CDR2 is FQGTGA. V shed 2 bases and J 10 bases; nucleotides not matched to a gene: 1.

The gene calls are TRBV6-5 and TRBJ1-2; 9 bases match TRBD1. V lost 5 bases and J lost 8; bases outside the gene matches: 3. The CDR3 spans 12 residues. Looked up from germline, CDR1 is MNHEY and CDR2 is SVGAGI. The CDR3 DNA reads as TGTGCCAGCAGTCGACAGGGGGGAGGCTACACCTTC. It is translated as CASSRQGGGYTF.

This clone occurred a few times. The chain employs TRBV9 and TRBJ2-1; 8 nucleotides align to TRBD2. V was pared by 3 bases and J by 2 bases, with 7 bases of the junction left unmatched. This CDR3 has 16 residues. Per germline, CDR1 SGDLS and CDR2 YYNGEE. The CDR3 spells CASSGAGVLAYNEQFF. In nucleotides, the CDR3 is TGTGCCAGCAGCGGAGCGGGGGTCCTAGCCTACAATGAGCAGTTCTTC. The complete variable domain, with remaining parts taken from reference TRBV9 and TRBJ2-1, reads DSGVTQTPKHLITATGQRVTLRCSPRSGDLSVYWYQQSLDQGLQFLIQYYNGEERAKGNILERFSAQQFPDLHSELNLSSLELGDSALYFCASSGAGVLAYNEQFFGPGTRLTVL.

This rearrangement joins TRBV7-6 to TRBJ2-7; 8 bases are shared with TRBD1. The V segment lost 5 bases and the J segment 6 bases; nucleotides outside the gene matches: 6. CDR3 size: 13 residues. Looked up from germline, CDR1 is SGHVS and CDR2 is FNYEAQ. The CDR3 here is CASSTGQGSEQYF. The CDR3 nucleotides are TGTGCCAGCAGCACTGGACAGGGCTCCGAGCAGTACTTC.

The chain carries TRBV6-5 and TRBJ1-1; TRBD1 matches 8 bases. Germline lookup yields CDR1 MNHEY and CDR2 SVGAGI. V was pared by 5 bases and J by 4 bases, with 9 bases of the junction left unmatched. The CDR3 spans 15 residues. Written as DNA, the CDR3 is TGTGCCAGCAGTCCCGGGACAGGCCGAGGCACTGAAGCTTTCTTT. The encoded protein is CASSPGTGRGTEAFF.

This clone was counted between two and nine times. V is TRBV28 and J is TRBJ2-7, with TRBD1 matching 7 bases. The J segment lost 7 bases and the V segment lost 3 bases, leaving 9 bases of the junction unmatched. Germline V gene lookup returns CDR1 MDHEN and CDR2 SYDVKM. This CDR3 comprises 14 residues. The CDR3 sequence: CASSLIRTGGEQYF. Written as DNA, the CDR3 is TGTGCCAGCAGTTTGATCCGGACAGGTGGGGAGCAGTACTTC.

This chain joins TRBV4-2 and TRBJ2-6, with 7 bases matching TRBD2. CDR3 length: 18 amino acids. With V trimmed by 0 bases and J by 1 base, 6 bases remained unmatched. Germline-derived CDR1 and CDR2 are LGHNA and YNFKEQ. As DNA, the CDR3 is TGTGCCAGCAGCCAAGATTGGCAGGGACTATCTGGGGCCAACGTCCTGACTTTC. This translates into CASSQDWQGLSGANVLTF.

As to this clone: The sample carries other DNA sequences with the same CDR3. CDR3 coding DNA: TGTGCCAGCAGGGCGGGAGGGACAGCCTTTTATGGCTACACCTTC. Translation gives CASRAGGTAFYGYTF. The V gene is TRBV6-5, the J gene TRBJ1-2; 7 bases match TRBD1. Germline loops: CDR1 MNHEY, CDR2 SVGAGI. J lost 5 bases, V lost 6 bases, and 12 bases had no gene match. CDR3 size: 15 residues.

This chain joins TRBV5-1 and TRBJ2-3, with TRBD2 as a possible D gene (5 bases). The CDR3 runs 18 residues. V lost 3 bases, J lost 0 bases, and 20 bases lay in between. Germline CDR1 is SGHRS and CDR2 is YFSETQ. The CDR3 DNA sequence: TGCGCCAGCAGCTCCCTACTAGGGCCCGCATCGAGCACAGATACGCAGTATTTT. Protein product: CASSSLLGPASSTDTQYF.

V usage is TRBV5-4 and J usage is TRBJ2-7; 13 bases line up with TRBD2. In germline, CDR1 is SGHNT, CDR2 YYREEE (reference sequence). The CDR3 consists of 14 residues. Trimming at V came to 4 bases and at J to 5 bases, leaving 3 bases not matched to a gene. The CDR3 DNA reads TGTGCCAGCAGCATCGGACTAGCGGGGGACGAGCAGTACTTC. It translates to CASSIGLAGDEQYF.

This rearrangement joins TRBV5-6 to TRBJ2-5; D is possibly TRBD2 (5 bases). Germline lookup yields CDR1 SGHDT and CDR2 YYEEEE. This CDR3 region has 15 residues. The V end lost 3 bases, the J end lost 4 bases, and 16 bases lay between the germline ends. The CDR3 coding sequence is TGTGCCAGCAGCTGGGGAGATCATTGGTCAGAGACCCAGTACTTC. It specifies CASSWGDHWSETQYF.

The chain carries TRBV5-1 and TRBJ2-2; 10 bases align to TRBD1. V was pared by 4 bases and J by 6 bases, with 9 bases of the junction left unmatched. The CDR3 consists of 16 residues. The germline V gene has CDR1 SGHRS and CDR2 YFSETQ. CDR3: CASSPWTGGGAGELFF. CDR3 coding DNA: TGCGCCAGCAGCCCCTGGACAGGGGGGGGTGCCGGGGAGCTGTTTTTT.

V usage is TRBV15 and J usage is TRBJ2-3, with 8 bases that match TRBD2. Germline V gene data show CDR1 as LNHNV and CDR2 as YYDKDF (reference sequence). V dropped 6 bases and J dropped 2; count of bases not matched to a gene: 7. The CDR3 covers 15 residues. In DNA, the CDR3 is TGTGCCACCAGAAGGCCGGGACTAGACACAGATACGCAGTATTTT. This encodes CATRRPGLDTDTQYF.

Details on this clone: An end of the junction differs from the germline gene, which may be a read error. This chain uses TRBV7-7 with TRBJ1-2; no clear D. Germline V CDR1 and CDR2: SSHAT, FNYEAQ (reference sequence). CDR3 length: 15 residues. Here the CDR3 DNA reads TGTGCTAGCTCTGCCGGGAGTGGGGAATTGGATGGCCACACCTTC. Its protein product is CASSAGSGELDGHTF.

The chain has TRBV25-1 and TRBJ2-5; D may be TRBD2 (6 bases). The CDR3 has 16 residues. Trimming cost V 6 bases and J 5 bases, with 22 bases left between them. Germline CDR1 MGHDK, CDR2 SYGVNS. CDR3 region: CASRRWGDVSGETQYF. CDR3 coding DNA: TGTGCCAGCAGGAGATGGGGTGATGTTAGCGGCGAGACCCAGTACTTC.

The chain uses TRBV9 and TRBJ2-1, with D perhaps TRBD2 (6 bases). Germline V CDR1 and CDR2: SGDLS, YYNGEE. V dropped 2 bases and J dropped 4 bases, with 13 bases sitting between them. The CDR3 has 15 amino acids. The CDR3 protein is CASSVGAGQYNEQFF. CDR3 nucleotides: TGTGCCAGCAGCGTTGGAGCGGGCCAGTACAATGAGCAGTTCTTC.

The chain carries TRBV19 and TRBJ1-1; D might be TRBD1 (5 bases). The germline V gene has CDR1 LNHDA and CDR2 SQIVND (reference sequence). The V and J ends lost 8 bases and 1 base respectively, with 17 bases between them. The CDR3 extends over 15 amino acids. CDR3 DNA sequence: TGTGCCAGTCAAAAACTGGGGCGTCGGAACACTGAAGCTTTCTTT. Protein: CASQKLGRRNTEAFF.

This clone has a handful of counts. The chain joins TRBV7-9 to TRBJ1-4, with a tentative D call TRBD1 (5 bases). Trimming took 3 bases from V and 4 from J, leaving 9 bases between them. Per the germline V gene, CDR1 is SEHNR and CDR2 is FQNEAQ (reference sequence). The CDR3 covers 14 residues. CDR3 region: CASSLWGSNEKLFF. CDR3 in DNA: TGTGCCAGCAGCTTGTGGGGCAGTAATGAAAAACTGTTTTTT.

CDR3 in DNA: TGTGCCAGCAGCTTAGCGCTTGGGACTAGCGGGGCGTCGGGGGAGACCCAGTACTTC. The encoded protein is CASSLALGTSGASGETQYF. The gene calls are TRBV7-8 and TRBJ2-5; 13 bases fit TRBD2. The CDR3 covers 19 residues. V shed 0 bases and J 5 bases; nucleotides not matched to a gene: 12. From germline, CDR1 is SGHVS and CDR2 FQNEAQ.

V usage is TRBV6-1 and J usage is TRBJ2-1; D is possibly TRBD1 (5 bases). The V and J ends lost 3 bases and 3 bases respectively, with 6 bases between them. Per germline, CDR1 MNHNS and CDR2 SASEGT. This CDR3 is 13 amino acids long. Here the CDR3 DNA reads TGTGCCAGCAGTGACCAGGGCTACAATGAGCAGTTCTTC. This codes for CASSDQGYNEQFF.

The V and J genes are TRBV6-1 and TRBJ1-5; perhaps TRBD1 as D (5 bases). The CDR3 covers 17 residues. Trimming shortened V by 4 bases and J by 5 bases, and 21 bases separated the two germline ends. Germline loops: CDR1 MNHNS, CDR2 SASEGT. CDR3 loop: CASSVAVWGEGDQPQHF. In nucleotides, the CDR3 is TGTGCCAGCAGTGTGGCCGTCTGGGGGGAAGGTGATCAGCCCCAGCATTTT.

The J gene is TRBJ1-3, the V gene TRBV25-1; no clear D gene. Per germline, CDR1 MGHDK and CDR2 SYGVNS. With 1 base removed from V and 7 bases from J, the gap between germline ends came to 5 bases. This CDR3 region has 12 residues. The CDR3 loop reads CASSESRNTIYF. CDR3 nucleotides: TGTGCCAGCAGTGAATCTCGTAACACCATATATTTT.

The rearrangement uses TRBV7-9 and TRBJ1-1; no clear D gene. The germline V gene encodes CDR1 SEHNR and CDR2 FQNEAQ (reference sequence). The CDR3 is made up of 15 amino acids. V gave up 7 bases and J gave up 5 bases, with 20 bases separating them. The CDR3 region is CASIKKEGFGTEAFF. The CDR3 DNA sequence: TGTGCCAGCATCAAGAAGGAGGGTTTCGGGACTGAAGCTTTCTTT.

The V call is TRBV11-2, the J call TRBJ2-5; 8 positions match TRBD2. This CDR3 spans 19 amino acids. With V trimmed by 0 bases and J by 0 bases, 12 bases remained unmatched. Looked up from germline, CDR1 is SGHAT and CDR2 is FQNNGV. CDR3 residues: CASSLDLIVARGDQETQYF. The CDR3, as DNA: TGTGCCAGCAGCTTAGACTTAATTGTAGCGCGGGGGGACCAAGAGACCCAGTACTTC. Based on the CDR3 plus reference TRBV11-2 and TRBJ2-5, the full variable domain is EAGVAQSPRYKIIEKRQSVAFWCNPISGHATLYWYQQILGQGPKLLIQFQNNGVVDDSQLPKDRFSAERLKGVDSTLKIQPAKLEDSAVYLCASSLDLIVARGDQETQYFGPGTRLLVL.

The chain employs TRBV4-3 and TRBJ1-2; tentative D call: TRBD1 (6 bases). V was shortened by 4 bases and J by 7 bases, with 25 bases between the two germline ends. Germline values: CDR1 LGHNA, CDR2 YSLEER. The CDR3 length is 17 residues. The CDR3 is CASSPFLGRGNTFGYTF. The CDR3 bases are TGCGCCAGCAGCCCCTTCTTGGGCAGGGGCAATACATTTGGCTACACCTTC.

The rearrangement uses TRBV5-6 and TRBJ2-1; TRBD1 matches 7 bases. CDR1 and CDR2 (germline): SGHDT, YYEEEE. Trimming at V came to 2 bases and at J to 0 bases, leaving 2 bases not matched to a gene. There are 15 residues in the CDR3. CDR3 residues: CASSFEGASYNEQFF. CDR3 DNA: TGTGCCAGCAGCTTCGAGGGGGCCTCCTACAATGAGCAGTTCTTC.